Presented here are 22 T cell receptor beta chains from one specimen sequenced in a study of glioma-infiltrating T cells after dendritic cell vaccination. Sequencing used immunoSEQ multiplex PCR; TCRdb keeps in-frame clones, though not all of them. The sample has about 73,000 clones, roughly 82% seen once. The source was blood, collected before dendritic cell vaccination. Source of these receptors: a human donor with glioblastoma.

This chain links TRBV5-1 with TRBJ2-1; 7 positions match TRBD1. The CDR3 has 16 residues. Trimming removed 5 bases from V and 4 bases from J; junction bases left unmatched: 12. CDR1 and CDR2 from the germline V gene are SGHRS and YFSETQ. This CDR3 is CASRPIGQVTYNEQFF. DNA of the CDR3: TGCGCCAGCAGGCCTATCGGACAGGTAACATACAATGAGCAGTTCTTC. Full variable domain (missing parts from reference TRBV5-1 and TRBJ2-1): KAGVTQTPRYLIKTRGQQVTLSCSPISGHRSVSWYQQTPGQGLQFLFEYFSETQRNKGNFPGRFSGRQFSNSRSEMNVSTLELGDSALYLCASRPIGQVTYNEQFFGPGTRLTVL.

V usage is TRBV6-1 and J usage is TRBJ2-1; 11 nucleotides match TRBD2. The germline CDR1 and CDR2 sequences are MNHNS and SASEGT. Losses at the gene ends were 3 bases for V and 7 bases for J; bases not matched to a gene: 5. This CDR3 is 15 amino acids long. The CDR3 nucleotides are TGTGCCAGCAGTGACGGGACTAGCGGCTGGAATGAGCAGTTCTTC. Encoded protein: CASSDGTSGWNEQFF.

The gene calls are TRBV10-3 and TRBJ2-1; 10 bases map to TRBD2. This CDR3 is built from 16 residues. V lost 5 bases, J lost 0 bases, and 4 bases stayed unmatched. Germline lookup yields CDR1 ENHRY and CDR2 SYGVKD. The CDR3 region is CAISSGLADSYNEQFF. The CDR3 DNA reads TGTGCCATCAGTAGTGGACTAGCGGACTCCTACAATGAGCAGTTCTTC.

The chain has TRBV18 and TRBJ2-7; TRBD2 might be the D (5 bases). Germline V lookup: CDR1 KGHSH, CDR2 LQKENI. Trimming stripped 3 bases from V and 4 bases from J, with 25 bases between. This CDR3 contains 18 residues. CDR3 sequence reads: CASSPLSVGLSSSYEQYV. In nucleotides, the CDR3 is TGTGCCAGCTCACCGCTTTCTGTTGGACTCAGTTCCTCTTACGAGCAGTACGTC.

V and J are TRBV6-1 and TRBJ1-5; D is unresolved. This CDR3 contains 15 residues. V lost 5 bases and J lost 3, with 14 bases in between. From germline, CDR1 is MNHNS and CDR2 SASEGT. Here the CDR3 DNA reads TGTGCCAGCAGTAAACCCGGGAGGGACAATCAGCCCCAGCATTTT. Its protein product is CASSKPGRDNQPQHF.

V is TRBV5-1 and J is TRBJ2-7; TRBD1 agrees at 9 bases. Losses at the gene ends were 7 bases for V and 7 bases for J; bases not matched to a gene: 12. The germline V gene encodes CDR1 SGHRS and CDR2 YFSETQ. The CDR3 is 14 amino acids. In DNA, the CDR3 is TGCGCCAGCGGCGGACAGGGGCGTCAGGGTGAGCAGTACTTC. It specifies CASGGQGRQGEQYF.

This chain links TRBV6-4 with TRBJ1-6; TRBD1 agrees at 7 bases. The CDR3 has 15 residues. Germline CDR1 is MRHNA and CDR2 is SNTAGT. With 6 bases clipped from V and 5 bases from J, the junction kept 7 bases outside the gene matches. CDR3 region: CASSRGTANNSPLHF. The CDR3 nucleotides read TGTGCCAGCAGCCGGGGGACAGCGAATAATTCACCCCTCCACTTT.

The J gene is TRBJ2-3, the V gene TRBV5-1; tentatively, D is TRBD1 (6 bases). Germline V CDR1 and CDR2: SGHRS, YFSETQ. There are 17 residues in the CDR3. The ends were cut back, 5 bases at V and 1 base at J, with 20 bases in the middle. The CDR3 loop is CASSLGRDNGGTDTQYF. The CDR3 nucleotides read TGCGCCAGCAGTCTCGGTCGGGACAATGGGGGCACAGATACGCAGTATTTT.

The CDR3 DNA follows: TGCGCCAGCAGCCAACCCCGTCGGGGAACGAACACCGGGGAGCTGTTTTTT. Residues: CASSQPRRGTNTGELFF. The V call is TRBV4-1, the J call TRBJ2-2; D is perhaps TRBD2 (5 bases). Germline CDR1 is MGHRA and CDR2 is YSYEKL. This CDR3 region has 17 residues. Between the trimmed V and J ends, which lost 2 bases and 0 bases, there was a span of 13 bases.

This rearrangement joins TRBV6-1 to TRBJ1-4; TRBD1 matches at 10 bases. The CDR3 runs 14 residues. The V gene end was trimmed by 8 bases and the J gene end by 10 bases; junction bases not matched to a gene: 10. CDR1 is MNHNS, CDR2 SASEGT, per germline. CDR3 nucleotide sequence: TGTGCCAGCCAGTCGGACAGGGGGTTCGGAAAACTGTTTTTT. This translates into CASQSDRGFGKLFF.

The rearrangement links TRBV7-9 to TRBJ2-2; 8 bases map to TRBD2. V shed 8 bases, J shed 2 bases, and the junction held 10 bases outside the gene matches. Looked up from germline, CDR1 is SEHNR and CDR2 is FQNEAQ (reference sequence). CDR3 length: 16 amino acids. CDR3 loop: CASPGSRGGNTGELFF. Here the CDR3 DNA reads TGTGCCAGCCCGGGGTCCCGGGGGGGCAACACCGGGGAGCTGTTTTTT.

This clone was counted once. The chain joins TRBV6-5 to TRBJ1-5, with D perhaps TRBD1 (5 bases). The germline V gene has CDR1 MNHEY and CDR2 SVGAGI. This CDR3 is built from 14 residues. V shed 2 bases and J shed 7 bases, with 12 bases lying between them. The CDR3 loop is CASSYGGVGQPQHF. The CDR3 DNA sequence: TGTGCCAGCAGTTACGGGGGGGTTGGACAGCCCCAGCATTTT.

This clone appeared a single time. The chain uses TRBV5-1 and TRBJ2-2, with D maybe TRBD1 (5 bases). The CDR3 contains 16 residues. CDR1 and CDR2 (germline): SGHRS, YFSETQ. Trimming pared 4 bases from V and 0 bases from J, leaving 13 bases between. CDR3 coding DNA: TGCGCCAGCAGCCCCGGGCAGGGCGCGAACACCGGGGAGCTGTTTTTT. It encodes CASSPGQGANTGELFF.

The rearrangement joins TRBV4-1 to TRBJ2-1, with 12 bases identical to TRBD1. V shed 4 bases, J shed 6 bases, and the junction held 7 bases outside the gene matches. The CDR3 is 16 amino acids. Germline-derived CDR1 and CDR2 are MGHRA and YSYEKL. The CDR3 loop is CASSLPRDRGPNEQFF. The CDR3 bases are TGCGCCAGCAGCCTTCCTCGGGACAGGGGGCCCAATGAGCAGTTCTTC.

The CDR3 coding sequence is TGTGCCAGCAGCTTTCGACAGGGGGCGGGAGAGACCCAGTACTTC. The encoded protein is CASSFRQGAGETQYF. V gene TRBV7-9 combines with J gene TRBJ2-5; TRBD1 agrees at 10 bases. V lost 3 bases, J lost 4 bases, and 5 bases stayed unmatched. Germline V gene data show CDR1 as SEHNR and CDR2 as FQNEAQ (reference sequence). CDR3 length: 15 amino acids.

The V call is TRBV7-2, the J call TRBJ1-1; D unresolved. V dropped 2 bases and J dropped 10 bases, with 14 bases sitting between them. The CDR3 has 13 residues. Germline V lookup: CDR1 SGHTA, CDR2 FQGNSA. This chain's CDR3 is CASSLPGSPGAFF. The DNA of the CDR3 is TGTGCCAGCAGCTTACCGGGTTCTCCCGGAGCTTTCTTT.

This rearrangement joins TRBV2 to TRBJ1-3; D is ambiguous. Trimming shortened V by 4 bases and J by 0 bases, and 19 bases separated the two germline ends. This CDR3 is 18 amino acids long. The germline V gene encodes CDR1 SNHLY and CDR2 FYNNEI. This chain's CDR3 is CASSGSPSRLISGNTIYF. The CDR3 nucleotides read TGTGCCAGCAGTGGGAGTCCTTCGCGCCTCATCTCTGGAAACACCATATATTTT.

The chain joins TRBV11-2 to TRBJ2-3; TRBD2 agrees at 9 bases. Looked up from germline, CDR1 is SGHAT and CDR2 is FQNNGV. The junction had 4 bases not matched to a gene; V was cut back by 1 base and J by 2 bases. The CDR3 is 16 amino acids. The CDR3 DNA reads as TGTGCCAGCAGCTTAGGAGTAGCGGGGGTCACAGATACGCAGTATTTT. It translates to CASSLGVAGVTDTQYF.

The chain uses TRBV29-1 and TRBJ1-2, with D possibly TRBD1 on 6 matching bases. With 7 bases removed from V and 8 bases from J, the gap between germline ends came to 17 bases. This CDR3 is built from 12 residues. Per the germline V gene, CDR1 is SQVTM and CDR2 is ANQGSEA. For the CDR3, the DNA is TGCAGCGCGACAGGTCTGGGACCCGGCTACACCTTC. This translates into CSATGLGPGYTF.

The chain links TRBV19 to TRBJ2-1, with 8 bases identical to TRBD1. This CDR3 contains 15 residues. V gave up 6 bases and J gave up 6 bases; unmatched junction bases: 10. The germline V gene encodes CDR1 LNHDA and CDR2 SQIVND (reference sequence). DNA for the CDR3: TGTGCCAGTAGGGAGCAGGACAGGGCTATCAATGAGCAGTTCTTC. This translates into CASREQDRAINEQFF.

The DNA of the CDR3 is TGTGCCTGGAGTCAGGGGCTGGGCACTGAAGCTTTCTTT. This sequence encodes CAWSQGLGTEAFF. The chain joins TRBV30 to TRBJ1-1, with D possibly being TRBD1 (6 bases). CDR3 length: 13 residues. Germline V gene sequence: CDR1 GTSNPN, CDR2 SVGIG (reference sequence). V lost 2 bases and J lost 4, with 11 bases in between.

This rearrangement joins TRBV28 to TRBJ2-3; D not certain. V was shortened by 4 bases and J by 2 bases, with 28 bases between the two germline ends. The CDR3 sequence is 20 residues long. Germline V gene data show CDR1 as MDHEN and CDR2 as SYDVKM. CDR3 sequence (DNA): TGTGCCAGCAGTTCATCTACAGCCTGGGCAGCTGATTCTTTCACAGATACGCAGTATTTT. Translated: CASSSSTAWAADSFTDTQYF. The complete variable domain, with remaining parts taken from reference TRBV28 and TRBJ2-3, reads DVKVTQSSRYLVKRTGEKVFLECVQDMDHENMFWYRQDPGLGLRLIYFSYDVKMKEKGDIPEGYSVSREKKERFSLILESASTNQTSMYLCASSSSTAWAADSFTDTQYFGPGTRLTVL.